This T cell receptor beta chain was obtained from a study of response to subunit inactivated influenza vaccine. TCRdb redid the calling of the RT-PCR reads with MiXCR, one entry per CDR3 protein. This sample has around 200,000 distinct CDR3 sequences, with more than 10% found just once. Deletions cut 3 bases from V and 2 bases from J, with 7 bases between. This CDR3 has 14 residues. The same specimen was also included in a second study, on T cells expressing NK-cell markers. Per that paper: 5'RACE template switching built TCR beta cDNA with unique molecular identifiers. Six donors carried dominant NKG2C+ clonotypes that made up roughly 1.0-7.5% of their CD8+ T cells.

The sample was CD8+ T cells sorted from PBMCs, taken 11 to 12 days after vaccination. The sequence came from a man aged 45-65 years who received an inactivated influenza vaccine. V and J are TRBV12-3 or TRBV12-4 and TRBJ1-4; D not certain. This chain's CDR3 is CASSLGSTNEKLFF. In DNA, the CDR3 is TGTGCCAGCAGTTTGGGCAGCACTAATGAAAAACTGTTTTTT.